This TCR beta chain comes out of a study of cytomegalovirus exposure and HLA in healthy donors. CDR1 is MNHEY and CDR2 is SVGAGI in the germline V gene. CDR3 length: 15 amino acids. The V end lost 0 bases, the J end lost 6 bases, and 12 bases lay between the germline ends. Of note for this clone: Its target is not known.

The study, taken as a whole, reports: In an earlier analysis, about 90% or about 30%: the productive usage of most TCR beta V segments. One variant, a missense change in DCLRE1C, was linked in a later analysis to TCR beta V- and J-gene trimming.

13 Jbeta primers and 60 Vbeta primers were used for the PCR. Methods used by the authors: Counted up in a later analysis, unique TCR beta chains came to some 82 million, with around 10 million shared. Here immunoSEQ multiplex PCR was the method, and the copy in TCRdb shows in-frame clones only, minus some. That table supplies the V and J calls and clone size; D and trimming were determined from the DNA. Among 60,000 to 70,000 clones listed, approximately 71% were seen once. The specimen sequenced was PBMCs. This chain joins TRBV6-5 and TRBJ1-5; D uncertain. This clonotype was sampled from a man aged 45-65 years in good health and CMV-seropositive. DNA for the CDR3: TGTGCCAGCAGTTACTCAGCGGGAAGCGGTCAGCCCCAGCATTTT. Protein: CASSYSAGSGQPQHF.